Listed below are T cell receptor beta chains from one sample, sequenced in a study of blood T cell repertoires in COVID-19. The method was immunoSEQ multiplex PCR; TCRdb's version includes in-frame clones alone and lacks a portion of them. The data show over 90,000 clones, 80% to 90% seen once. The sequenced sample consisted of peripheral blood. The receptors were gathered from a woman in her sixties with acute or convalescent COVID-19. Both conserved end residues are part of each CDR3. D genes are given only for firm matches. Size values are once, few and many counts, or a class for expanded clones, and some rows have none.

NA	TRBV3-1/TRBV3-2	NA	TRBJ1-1	CASSQDRAGRTEAFF	TGTGCCAGCAGCCAAGATCGGGCAGGGCGGACTGAAGCTTTCTTT
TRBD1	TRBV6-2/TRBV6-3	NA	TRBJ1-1	CASSWTGMNTEAFF	TGTGCCAGCAGTTGGACAGGGATGAACACTGAAGCTTTCTTT
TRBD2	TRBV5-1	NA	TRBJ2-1	CASGPGRGSFEQFF	TGCGCCAGCGGTCCGGGGCGCGGGAGCTTTGAGCAGTTCTTC
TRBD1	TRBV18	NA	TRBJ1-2	CASSPLDRGDYGYTF	TGTGCCAGCTCACCTTTGGACAGGGGCGACTATGGCTACACCTTC
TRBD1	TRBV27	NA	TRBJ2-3	CASSPIRRDRVTDTQYF	TGTGCCAGCAGTCCCATACGCCGGGACAGGGTCACAGATACGCAGTATTTT
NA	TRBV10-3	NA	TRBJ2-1	CAISGLRMGALGNEQFF	TGTGCCATCAGTGGGTTAAGGATGGGGGCGTTGGGCAATGAGCAGTTCTTC
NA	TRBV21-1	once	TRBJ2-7	CASSNSILGGKAYEQYF	TGTGCCAGCAGCAACTCCATCCTCGGGGGGAAAGCCTACGAGCAGTACTTC
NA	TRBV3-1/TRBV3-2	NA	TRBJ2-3	CASSQPGADTQYF	TGTGCCAGCAGCCAACCGGGGGCAGATACGCAGTATTTT
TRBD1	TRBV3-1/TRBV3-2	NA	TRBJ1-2	CASSHPDRGFNYGYTF	TGTGCCAGCAGCCACCCGGACAGGGGGTTCAACTATGGCTACACCTTC
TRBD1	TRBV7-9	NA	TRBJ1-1	CASRLKGGSAEAFF	TGTGCCAGCAGATTAAAAGGGGGCAGCGCTGAAGCTTTCTTT
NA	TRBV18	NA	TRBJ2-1	CASSPPYGQNEQFF	TGTGCCAGTTCACCACCGTACGGACAAAATGAGCAGTTCTTC
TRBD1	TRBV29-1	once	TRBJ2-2	CSGGQENTGELFF	TGCAGCGGGGGACAGGAGAACACCGGGGAGCTGTTTTTT
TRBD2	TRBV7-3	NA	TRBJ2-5	CASSPGGLQETQYF	TGTGCCAGCAGCCCGGGGGGACTCCAAGAGACCCAGTACTTC
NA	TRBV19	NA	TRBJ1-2	CASSPRGAVYGYTF	TGTGCCAGTAGTCCCAGGGGCGCCGTCTATGGCTACACCTTC
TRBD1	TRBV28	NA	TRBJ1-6	CASSTFGQGGATSPLHF	TGTGCCAGCAGTACCTTCGGACAGGGTGGAGCGACTTCACCCCTCCACTTT
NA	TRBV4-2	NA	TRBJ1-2	CASSQAQGYGYTF	TGTGCCAGCAGCCAAGCACAGGGCTATGGCTACACCTTC
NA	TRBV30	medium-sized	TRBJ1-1	CAWSGTTWANTEAFF	TGTGCCTGGAGTGGGACTACTTGGGCGAACACTGAAGCTTTCTTT
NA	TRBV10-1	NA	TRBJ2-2	CASSESANTGELFF	TGCGCCAGCAGTGAGAGCGCAAACACCGGGGAGCTGTTTTTT
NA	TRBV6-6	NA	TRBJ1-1	CASTRGWDTEAFF	TGTGCCAGCACCCGGGGGTGGGACACTGAAGCTTTCTTT
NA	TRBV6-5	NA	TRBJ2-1	CASIQGGASYNEQFF	TGTGCCAGCATTCAGGGTGGAGCCTCCTACAATGAGCAGTTCTTC
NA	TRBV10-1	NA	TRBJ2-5	CASSDAGRGETQYF	TGCGCCAGCAGTGATGCGGGAAGAGGAGAGACCCAGTACTTC
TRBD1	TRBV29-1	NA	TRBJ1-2	CSVGTQGVNGYTF	TGCAGCGTGGGGACTCAGGGGGTGAATGGCTACACCTTC
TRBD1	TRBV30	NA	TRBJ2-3	CAFRDRGTDTQYF	TGTGCCTTCCGGGACAGGGGCACAGATACGCAGTATTTT
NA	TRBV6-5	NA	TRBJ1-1	CASSYRHPNTEAFF	TGTGCCAGCAGTTATCGACATCCTAACACTGAAGCTTTCTTT
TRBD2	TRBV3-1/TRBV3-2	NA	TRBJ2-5	CASSLNGLATETQYF	TGTGCCAGCAGCCTGAACGGACTAGCGACCGAGACCCAGTACTTC
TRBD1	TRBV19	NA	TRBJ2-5	CASTKDGTGVAGETQYF	TGTGCCAGCACCAAGGACGGGACAGGGGTTGCAGGAGAGACCCAGTACTTC
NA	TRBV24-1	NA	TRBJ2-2	CATSVGPLTGELFF	TGTGCCACCTCAGTGGGCCCACTCACCGGGGAGCTGTTTTTT